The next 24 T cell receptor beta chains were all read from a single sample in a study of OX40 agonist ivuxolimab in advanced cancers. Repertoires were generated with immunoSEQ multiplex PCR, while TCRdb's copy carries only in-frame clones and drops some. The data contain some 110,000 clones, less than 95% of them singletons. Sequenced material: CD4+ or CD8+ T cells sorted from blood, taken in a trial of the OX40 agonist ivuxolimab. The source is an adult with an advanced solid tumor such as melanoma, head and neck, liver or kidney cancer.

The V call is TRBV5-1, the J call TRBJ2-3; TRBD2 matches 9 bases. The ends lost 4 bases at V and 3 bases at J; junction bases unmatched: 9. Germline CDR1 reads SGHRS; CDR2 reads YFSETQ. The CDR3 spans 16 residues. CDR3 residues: CASSPEGGRGTDTQYF. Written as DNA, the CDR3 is TGCGCCAGCAGCCCAGAGGGCGGGAGGGGGACAGATACGCAGTATTTT.

The CDR3 loop reads CASSLSASGGYNEQFF. The DNA of the CDR3 is TGTGCCAGCAGCTTGTCGGCGTCTGGGGGTTACAATGAGCAGTTCTTC. The chain carries TRBV5-4 and TRBJ2-1; D is tentatively TRBD1 or TRBD2 (5 bases each). The CDR3 is 16 amino acids. The germline V gene has CDR1 SGHNT and CDR2 YYREEE (reference sequence). Between the trimmed V and J ends, which lost 1 base and 4 bases, there was a span of 15 bases.

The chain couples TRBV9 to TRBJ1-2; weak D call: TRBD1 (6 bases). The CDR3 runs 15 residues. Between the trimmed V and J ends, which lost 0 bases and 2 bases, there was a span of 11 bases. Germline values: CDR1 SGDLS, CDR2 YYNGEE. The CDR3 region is CASSVAAGTNYGYTF. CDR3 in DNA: TGTGCCAGCAGCGTAGCGGCAGGGACAAACTATGGCTACACCTTC.

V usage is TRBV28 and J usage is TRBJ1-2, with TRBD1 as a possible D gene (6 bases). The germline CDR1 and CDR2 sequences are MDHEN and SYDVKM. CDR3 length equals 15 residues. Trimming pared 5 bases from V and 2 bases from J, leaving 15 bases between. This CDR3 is CASSLQAGANYGYTF. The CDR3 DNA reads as TGTGCCAGCAGTCTTCAGGCAGGGGCGAACTATGGCTACACCTTC.

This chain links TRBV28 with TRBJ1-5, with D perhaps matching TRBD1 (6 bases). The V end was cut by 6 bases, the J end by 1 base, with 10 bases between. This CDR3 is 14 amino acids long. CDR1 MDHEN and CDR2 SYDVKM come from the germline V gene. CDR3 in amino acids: CASRGGGSNQPQHF. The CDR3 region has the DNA TGTGCCAGCAGAGGGGGGGGGAGCAATCAGCCCCAGCATTTT.

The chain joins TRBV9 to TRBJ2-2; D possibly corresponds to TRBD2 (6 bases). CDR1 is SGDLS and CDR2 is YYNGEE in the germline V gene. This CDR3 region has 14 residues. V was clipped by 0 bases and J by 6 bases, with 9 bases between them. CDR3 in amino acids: CASSVVTGAGELFF. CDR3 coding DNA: TGTGCCAGCAGCGTAGTCACGGGGGCCGGGGAGCTGTTTTTT.

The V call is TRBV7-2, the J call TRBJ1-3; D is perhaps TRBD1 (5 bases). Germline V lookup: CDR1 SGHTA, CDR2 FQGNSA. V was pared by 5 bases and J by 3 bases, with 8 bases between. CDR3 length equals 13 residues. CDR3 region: CASSPGGGNTIYF. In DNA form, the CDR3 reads TGTGCCAGCAGCCCGGGGGGTGGAAACACCATATATTTT. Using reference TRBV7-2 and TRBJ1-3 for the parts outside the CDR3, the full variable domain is GAGVSQSPSNKVTEKGKDVELRCDPISGHTALYWYRQSLGQGLEFLIYFQGNSAPDKSGLPSDRFSAERTGGSVSTLTIQRTQQEDSAVYLCASSPGGGNTIYFGEGSWLTVV.

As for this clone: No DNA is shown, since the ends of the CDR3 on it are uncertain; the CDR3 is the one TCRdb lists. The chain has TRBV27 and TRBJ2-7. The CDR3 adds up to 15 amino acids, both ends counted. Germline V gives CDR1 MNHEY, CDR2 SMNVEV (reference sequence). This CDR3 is CASSSSDGNSYEQYF.

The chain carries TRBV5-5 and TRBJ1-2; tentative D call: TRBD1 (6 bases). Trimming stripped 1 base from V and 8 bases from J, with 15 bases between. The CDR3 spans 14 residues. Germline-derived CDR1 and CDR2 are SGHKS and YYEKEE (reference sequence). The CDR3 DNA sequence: TGTGCCAGCAGCTTGAACAGGGCCCTTGGGGGCTACACCTTC. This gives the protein CASSLNRALGGYTF.

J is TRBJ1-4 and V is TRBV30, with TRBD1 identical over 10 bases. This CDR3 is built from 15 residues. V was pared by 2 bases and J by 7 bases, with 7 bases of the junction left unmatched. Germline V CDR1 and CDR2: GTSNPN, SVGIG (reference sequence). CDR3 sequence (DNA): TGTGCCTGGAGTTCGCGGACAGGGGGTATTGAAAAACTGTTTTTT. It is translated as CAWSSRTGGIEKLFF.

The DNA of the CDR3 is TGTGCCAGCAGCCAAGCGGCGGGAGCTCACTACGAGCAGTACTTC. Translation gives CASSQAAGAHYEQYF. The chain has TRBV11-3 and TRBJ2-7; 7 nucleotides match TRBD2. Germline trimming cut 5 bases from V and 3 bases from J; bases unmatched to any gene: 10. The length of the CDR3 is 15 residues. Germline V lookup: CDR1 SGHNT, CDR2 YENEEA.

The CDR3: CASSIRGSNQPQHF. The CDR3, as DNA: TGTGCCAGTAGTATTCGGGGGAGCAATCAGCCCCAGCATTTT. The chain has TRBV19 and TRBJ1-5; possible D gene TRBD1, 5 bases. The V and J ends lost 3 bases and 1 base respectively, with 7 bases between them. The CDR3 spans 14 residues. Germline V gene sequence: CDR1 LNHDA, CDR2 SQIVND (reference sequence).

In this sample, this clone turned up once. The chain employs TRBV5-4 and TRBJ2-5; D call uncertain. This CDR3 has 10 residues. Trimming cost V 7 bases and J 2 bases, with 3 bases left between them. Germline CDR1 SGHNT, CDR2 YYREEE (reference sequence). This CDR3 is CASGQETQYF. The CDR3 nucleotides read TGTGCCAGCGGACAAGAGACCCAGTACTTC.

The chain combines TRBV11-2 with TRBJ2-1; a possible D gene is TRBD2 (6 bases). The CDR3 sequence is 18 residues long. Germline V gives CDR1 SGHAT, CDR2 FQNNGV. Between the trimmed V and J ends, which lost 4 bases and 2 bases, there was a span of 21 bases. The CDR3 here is CASSSPLGRAGTYNEQFF. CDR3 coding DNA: TGTGCCAGCAGCTCCCCATTGGGCCGAGCGGGTACCTACAATGAGCAGTTCTTC.

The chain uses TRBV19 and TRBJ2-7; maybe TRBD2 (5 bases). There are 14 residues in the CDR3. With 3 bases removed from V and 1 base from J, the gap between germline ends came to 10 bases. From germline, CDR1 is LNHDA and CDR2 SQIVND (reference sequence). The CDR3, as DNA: TGTGCCAGTAGTATGGCGGGTAGATCCTACGAGCAGTACTTC. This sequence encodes CASSMAGRSYEQYF.

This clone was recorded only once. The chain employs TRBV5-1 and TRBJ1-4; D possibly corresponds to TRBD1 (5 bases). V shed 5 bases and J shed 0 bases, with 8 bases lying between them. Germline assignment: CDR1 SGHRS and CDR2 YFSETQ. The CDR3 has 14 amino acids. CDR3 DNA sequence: TGCGCCAGCAGTTCGACAGCAACTAATGAAAAACTGTTTTTT. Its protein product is CASSSTATNEKLFF.

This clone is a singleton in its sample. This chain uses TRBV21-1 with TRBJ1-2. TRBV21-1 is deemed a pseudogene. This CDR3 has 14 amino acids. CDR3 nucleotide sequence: TGTGCCAGCAGCAAAGCGGGGGTGTACTATGGCTACACCTTC. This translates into CASSKAGVYYGYTF.

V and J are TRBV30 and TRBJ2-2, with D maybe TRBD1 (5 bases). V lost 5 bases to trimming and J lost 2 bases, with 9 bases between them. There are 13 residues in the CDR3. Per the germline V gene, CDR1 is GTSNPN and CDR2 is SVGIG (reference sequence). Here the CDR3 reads CAWGQFNTGELFF. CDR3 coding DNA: TGTGCCTGGGGACAATTCAACACCGGGGAGCTGTTTTTT.

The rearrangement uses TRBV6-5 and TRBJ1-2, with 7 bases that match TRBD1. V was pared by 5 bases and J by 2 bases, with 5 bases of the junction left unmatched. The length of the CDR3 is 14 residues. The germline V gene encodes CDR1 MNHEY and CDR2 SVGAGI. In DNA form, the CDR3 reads TGTGCCAGCAGTCCGGGACAGAGGAACTATGGCTACACCTTC. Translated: CASSPGQRNYGYTF.

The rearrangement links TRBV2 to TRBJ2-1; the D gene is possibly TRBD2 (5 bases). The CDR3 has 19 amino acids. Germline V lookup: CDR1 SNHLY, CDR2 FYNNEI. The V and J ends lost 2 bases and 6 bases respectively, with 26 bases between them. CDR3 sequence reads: CASSEFGVDEPSWTNEQFF. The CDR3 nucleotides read TGTGCCAGCAGTGAATTCGGGGTCGATGAGCCCTCGTGGACCAATGAGCAGTTCTTC.

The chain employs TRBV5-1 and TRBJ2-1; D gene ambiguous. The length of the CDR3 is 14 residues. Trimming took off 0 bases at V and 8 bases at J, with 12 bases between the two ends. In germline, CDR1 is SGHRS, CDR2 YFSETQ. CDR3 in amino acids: CASSLVPAADEQFF. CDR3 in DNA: TGCGCCAGCAGCTTGGTACCGGCTGCGGATGAGCAGTTCTTC.

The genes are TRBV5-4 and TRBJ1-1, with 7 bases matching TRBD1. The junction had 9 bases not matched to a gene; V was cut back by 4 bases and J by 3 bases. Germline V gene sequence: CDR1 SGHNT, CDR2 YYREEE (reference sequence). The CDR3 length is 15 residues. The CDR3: CASSPGQDRYTEAFF. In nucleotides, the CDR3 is TGTGCCAGCAGCCCAGGACAGGATCGTTACACTGAAGCTTTCTTT.

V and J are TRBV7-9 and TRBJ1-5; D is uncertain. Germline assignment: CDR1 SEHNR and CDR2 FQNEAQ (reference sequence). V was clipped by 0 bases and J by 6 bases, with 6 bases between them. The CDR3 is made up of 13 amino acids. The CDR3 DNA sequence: TGTGCCAGCAGCTTAGCAGATGCTCAGCCCCAGCATTTT. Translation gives CASSLADAQPQHF.

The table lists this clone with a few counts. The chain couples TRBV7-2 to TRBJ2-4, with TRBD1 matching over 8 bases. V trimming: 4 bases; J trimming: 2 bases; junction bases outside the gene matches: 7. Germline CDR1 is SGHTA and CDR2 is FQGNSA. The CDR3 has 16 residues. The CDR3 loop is CASSSPQGATKNIQYF. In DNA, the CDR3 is TGTGCCAGCAGCTCCCCTCAGGGGGCAACCAAAAACATTCAGTACTTC.